Detailed here is one T cell receptor (beta chain). Its target is not known. The CDR3 consists of 17 residues. Trimming removed 0 bases from V and 4 bases from J, with 18 bases in between. CDR1 and CDR2 from the germline V gene are MNHNS and SASEGT. These data come from a study of CD8 T cells in ankylosing spondylitis. Study-level points and caveats: As reported, disease-linked clones showed significant enrichment in matched ankylosing spondylitis synovial fluid. Disease-linked clones displayed a CD8+ phenotype and appeared relatively rarely in peripheral blood.

Libraries for TCR beta were made by quantitative 5'-RACE with molecular barcodes. Each CDR3 protein gets one entry after TCRdb re-called the 5' RACE reads with MiXCR. The table records under 400,000 distinct CDR3 sequences, approximately 10% of them present only once. V usage is TRBV6-1 and J usage is TRBJ1-1; no reliable D call. The clonotype was recovered from a female donor with ankylosing spondylitis or in good health (not recorded which). Material for sequencing was blood, either unsorted or a sorted T cell fraction (not recorded which). Here the CDR3 DNA reads TGTGCCAGCAGTGAAGCCCGGGAGGGAACCCTTGCCACTGAAGCTTTCTTT. It encodes CASSEAREGTLATEAFF.